This T cell receptor beta chain was sequenced in a study of naive and memory T cell subsets. Deletions cut 6 bases from V and 8 bases from J, with 16 bases between. The germline gives CDR1 MNHEY, CDR2 SMNVEV (reference sequence). This CDR3 is built from 13 residues. Ligated cDNA underwent four rounds of PCR with nested alpha and beta constant region primers and SP2. TCRdb re-derived calls from the UMI-ligation and nested PCR reads in MiXCR, one entry per CDR3 protein. Found here are approximately 21,000 distinct CDR3 sequences, about 6.4% of them singletons; the top ten hold approximately 5.7%. This sample's treatment: skin biopsy from PPD injection site in Mantoux-positive individual. An oligonucleotide containing a UMI was ligated to the 3' end of TCR cDNA. Individuals with a positive Mantoux test gave biopsies from PPD-injected skin.

V is TRBV27 and J is TRBJ1-1, with D unresolved. The origin of this receptor is an adult in good health. The input for sequencing was skin, taken from a tuberculin skin test site. CDR3 DNA: TGTGCCAGCAGATGGGTTTCGGGTGGAGAAGCTTTCTTT. Translating it yields CASRWVSGGEAFF.